This TCR beta chain was captured by sequencing in a study of T cell repertoires in cytomegalovirus infection. Study context: Matching HLA type and CMV infection were both indicated by public TCR beta signatures. The study's findings and limits: In two of eight donors, the top clonotype was HLA-C-restricted CMV-specific. The cumulative frequency of public TCR beta families identified carriers of CMV plus the relevant HLA.

TCRdb fed the reads into MiXCR, producing one record per CDR3 protein. The sample yields 400,000 to 550,000 distinct CDR3 sequences, roughly 10% seen once. CDR1 MNHEY and CDR2 SMNVEV come from the germline V gene (reference sequence). The CDR3 consists of 15 residues. V shed 5 bases and J 1 base; nucleotides not matched to a gene: 7. Regarding this clonotype: The antigen remains unidentified.

The sample was PBMCs. The genes are TRBV27 and TRBJ2-5, with TRBD1 matching 7 bases. This TCR derives from a human donor in good health (CMV status not recorded). Some clones in this sample may be carry-over from other donors' samples. The CDR3 spells CASSPQGDPQETQYF. In DNA form, the CDR3 reads TGTGCCAGCAGTCCCCAGGGGGACCCCCAAGAGACCCAGTACTTC.